The 20 T cell receptor beta chains below come from one sample, sequenced in a study of molecular identifiers for immune sequencing clone quantification. From the PCR reads, TCRdb called clonotypes with MiXCR, one entry per CDR3 protein. This sample has tens of thousands of distinct CDR3 sequences, with around a quarter found just once. Sequencing was carried out using naive CD8+ T cells from blood, with Jurkat cell RNA spiked in. Subset noted: FACS-sorted CD8+CD4-CCR7+CD45RA+ naive T cells. The receptors here all came from a human donor in good health. Some libraries in this study had Jurkat cell RNA spiked in.

Of note for this clonotype: This may stem from a read error, because a much larger clone lies one nucleotide away. V usage is TRBV7-9 and J usage is TRBJ1-1; no clear D. This CDR3 has 14 residues. CDR1 is SEHNR, CDR2 FQNEAQ, per germline (reference sequence). The CDR3 reads CASSLVEVGTEALF. The CDR3 coding sequence is TGTGCCAGCAGCTTAGTAGAGGTCGGCACTGAAGCTCTCTTT.

The sample holds many counts of this clonotype. This chain connects TRBV20-1 to TRBJ1-2, with a tentative D call TRBD1 (6 bases). V was cut by 4 bases and J by 2 bases, with 11 bases left in between. This CDR3 has 13 amino acids. Germline V lookup: CDR1 DFQATT, CDR2 SNEGSKA (reference sequence). The CDR3 DNA is TGCAGTGCTACCGCAGACAGGAACTATGGCTACACCTTC. Its protein is CSATADRNYGYTF.

The chain uses TRBV19 and TRBJ1-1, with 10 bases matching TRBD1. V lost 10 bases to trimming and J lost 2 bases; unmatched junction nucleotides: 19. Germline V CDR1 and CDR2: LNHDA, SQIVND (reference sequence). This CDR3 contains 18 residues. CDR3 sequence: CANSTPGTGAFRNTEAFF. CDR3 DNA sequence: TGTGCCAATAGCACCCCGGGGACAGGGGCGTTTAGAAACACTGAAGCTTTCTTT.

This clonotype was counted a few times. The CDR3 sequence is CAILAGGHTDTQYF. The CDR3 DNA sequence: TGTGCCATATTAGCGGGGGGTCACACAGATACGCAGTATTTT. The chain links TRBV11-2 to TRBJ2-3; the match to TRBD2 covers 10 bases. From germline, CDR1 is SGHAT and CDR2 FQNNGV. V was clipped by 10 bases and J by 2 bases; unmatched bases: 6. The length of the CDR3 is 14 residues.

This clonotype was counted at least ten times. The chain employs TRBV4-3 and TRBJ2-7; D perhaps matches TRBD2 (6 bases). CDR3 length: 14 residues. Germline CDR1 reads LGHNA; CDR2 reads YSLEER. V lost 0 bases, J lost 6 bases, and 12 bases lay in between. Here the CDR3 DNA reads TGCGCCAGCAGCCAAGATCGGGCCGGGGGCGAGCAGTACTTC. Its protein product is CASSQDRAGGEQYF.

J is TRBJ2-3 and V is TRBV20-1, with a possible D match to TRBD1 (6 bases). Germline lookup yields CDR1 DFQATT and CDR2 SNEGSKA (reference sequence). Trimming removed 6 bases from V and 0 bases from J, with 10 bases in between. There are 13 residues in the CDR3. As DNA, the CDR3 is TGCAGTGCCCCGGGACAAAGCACAGATACGCAGTATTTT. This sequence encodes CSAPGQSTDTQYF.

This clonotype was counted at least ten times. The genes are TRBV27 and TRBJ2-5, with 7 bases identical to TRBD1. The CDR3 has 16 residues. The J segment lost 0 bases and the V segment lost 7 bases, leaving 11 bases of the junction unmatched. Germline assignment: CDR1 MNHEY and CDR2 SMNVEV (reference sequence). As DNA, the CDR3 is TGTGCCAGCACCCACCCGGGACAGTCGTACCAAGAGACCCAGTACTTC. It is translated as CASTHPGQSYQETQYF.

This clonotype was picked up many times. The chain couples TRBV6-2 or TRBV6-3 to TRBJ2-3; D unclear. Per germline, CDR1 MNHEY and CDR2 SVGEGT. V lost 2 bases, J lost 6 bases, and 15 bases lay in between. The CDR3 is 15 residues long. The CDR3 DNA reads as TGTGCCAGCAGTTACACTCTACAGCCCGGGGATACGCAGTATTTT. Its translation is CASSYTLQPGDTQYF.

This clonotype was found a few times. The gene calls are TRBV5-6 and TRBJ1-5; no firm D call. Germline CDR1 SGHDT, CDR2 YYEEEE. Trimming cost V 2 bases and J 6 bases, with 6 bases left between them. The CDR3 is 12 residues long. The CDR3 is CASSLRSQPQHF. Here the CDR3 DNA reads TGTGCCAGCAGCTTAAGGTCTCAGCCCCAGCATTTT.

This chain uses TRBV4-3 with TRBJ2-7; 8 nucleotides match TRBD2. With V trimmed by 0 bases and J by 1 base, 5 bases remained unmatched. The CDR3 loop spans 16 amino acids. The V gene's germline CDR1 is LGHNA and CDR2 YSLEER. In nucleotides, the CDR3 is TGCGCCAGCAGCCAAGATCGGGCGGGAGGATCCTACGAGCAGTACTTC. Translation: CASSQDRAGGSYEQYF.

The genes are TRBV3-1 and TRBJ2-2, with D possibly being TRBD2 (5 bases). Deletions cut 11 bases from V and 6 bases from J, with 28 bases between. The CDR3 is 17 amino acids. The V gene's germline CDR1 is LGHDT and CDR2 YNNKEL (reference sequence). The CDR3 here is CARRPLAGGPSAGELFF. The CDR3, as DNA: TGTGCCCGCCGCCCCCTGGCGGGCGGGCCTTCGGCCGGGGAGCTGTTTTTT.

This clonotype showed up just a few times. J is TRBJ2-1 and V is TRBV6-5, with D tentatively TRBD1 (6 bases). Germline values: CDR1 MNHEY, CDR2 SVGAGI. V was pared by 2 bases and J by 3 bases, with 11 bases between. This CDR3 has 15 residues. The CDR3 DNA follows: TGTGCCAGCAGTTACGCGACAGGCGACTACAATGAGCAGTTCTTC. Its translation is CASSYATGDYNEQFF.

This clonotype was observed a handful of times. The chain recombines TRBV11-2 with TRBJ1-4; D is ambiguous. Germline V gene sequence: CDR1 SGHAT, CDR2 FQNNGV. The V end was cut by 1 base, the J end by 12 bases, with 15 bases between. The CDR3 length is 14 residues. The DNA of the CDR3 is TGTGCCAGCAGCTTAGGGGCTATCAGCCATGAACTGTTTTTT. Its protein product is CASSLGAISHELFF.

This clonotype was picked up one time. The rearrangement uses TRBV19 and TRBJ2-2; the D call may be TRBD1 or TRBD2 (5 bases each). Per the germline V gene, CDR1 is LNHDA and CDR2 is SQIVND (reference sequence). This CDR3 is 17 amino acids long. V gave up 4 bases and J gave up 6 bases, with 21 bases separating them. The DNA of the CDR3 is TGTGCCAGTAGTACTACGGGACCGGGCTCGCCCCCCGGGGAGCTGTTTTTT. Translated: CASSTTGPGSPPGELFF.

The rearrangement joins TRBV7-9 to TRBJ1-4; 7 positions agree with TRBD1. With 5 bases clipped from V and 4 bases from J, the junction kept 13 bases outside the gene matches. Germline CDR1 and CDR2: SEHNR and FQNEAQ (reference sequence). The CDR3 sequence is 17 residues long. The CDR3 nucleotides are TGTGCCAGCAGCCAGCCCAGGGGGGGACAGCGTAATGAAAAACTGTTTTTT. Translated, it gives CASSQPRGGQRNEKLFF.

This clonotype was observed a handful of times. The chain recombines TRBV28 with TRBJ2-5; TRBD1 aligns across 8 bases. J lost 1 base, V lost 4 bases, and 2 bases had no gene match. Germline V gene sequence: CDR1 MDHEN, CDR2 SYDVKM. The CDR3 is made up of 14 amino acids. The DNA for the CDR3 is TGTGCCAGCAGTTCCGGACAGGGCCAAGAGACCCAGTACTTC. Encoded protein: CASSSGQGQETQYF. The full variable domain, its missing parts supplied by reference TRBV28 and TRBJ2-5, is DVKVTQSSRYLVKRTGEKVFLECVQDMDHENMFWYRQDPGLGLRLIYFSYDVKMKEKGDIPEGYSVSREKKERFSLILESASTNQTSMYLCASSSGQGQETQYFGPGTRLLVL.

For this clonotype: A much larger clone lies a single base off, so this may be a read error. The conserved closing phenylalanine or tryptophan is absent in this CDR3, likely reflecting a read error. The genes are TRBV4-1 and TRBJ2-7; D not certain. The length of the CDR3 is 14 residues. Trimming removed 1 base from V and 3 bases from J, with 10 bases in between. Germline loops: CDR1 MGHRA, CDR2 YSYEKL. DNA of the CDR3: TGCGCCAGCAGCCAAGGTTGGCCGAGCTACGAGCAGTACTAC. Protein product: CASSQGWPSYEQYY.

The rearrangement links TRBV29-1 to TRBJ2-1, with D tentatively TRBD1 (6 bases). From germline, CDR1 is SQVTM and CDR2 ANQGSEA. The V end was cut by 4 bases, the J end by 10 bases, with 11 bases between. This CDR3 contains 11 residues. CDR3 coding DNA: TGCAGCGTTGCCACAGGGTACGAGCAGTTCTTC. This gives the protein CSVATGYEQFF.

Notes on this clonotype: Since a much larger clone is just one base distant, this may be a read error. In nucleotides, the CDR3 is TGTGCCAGCGGTTATGGGGAGAACACCGGGGAGCTGTTTTTT. Amino acids: CASGYGENTGELFF. This sequence joins TRBV6-5 and TRBJ2-2; D is ambiguous. This CDR3 is built from 14 residues. Germline lookup yields CDR1 MNHEY and CDR2 SVGAGI.

Turning to this clonotype: The conserved phenylalanine or tryptophan is not found at the CDR3 terminus, so this likely reflects a read error. The DNA is omitted, as the CDR3 cannot be located on it reliably, and the CDR3 follows TCRdb's listing. This rearrangement joins TRBV21-1 to TRBJ2-3. TRBV21-1 is given as a pseudogene. The CDR3 has 17 residues if both end residues are counted. CDR3 sequence: CASSKGRIFTSTDTQYS.